The source of this TCR beta chain is a study of CD8 T cells in ankylosing spondylitis. Overall study findings and caveats: Previous work reported some of these motif variants in the synovial fluid and blood of reactive arthritis. With a CD8+ phenotype, disease-linked clones were relatively rare in peripheral blood. From matched ankylosing spondylitis synovial fluid, disease-linked clones were reportedly recovered at significantly enriched levels.

Each TCR beta library was made by quantitative 5'-RACE that incorporated molecular barcodes. Each CDR3 protein gets one entry after TCRdb re-called the 5' RACE reads with MiXCR. In the table there are approximately 210,000 distinct CDR3 sequences, 9.5% to 15% of which are singletons. Turning to this clonotype: Its specificity is not known.

The sample consisted of blood, either unsorted or a sorted T cell fraction (not recorded which). The sequence was obtained from a male donor with ankylosing spondylitis or in good health (not recorded which).

CDR3 amino acids: CAWEYRTGELFF. CDR3 in DNA: TGTGCCTGGGAATATCGCACCGGGGAGCTGTTTTTT. The chain joins TRBV30 to TRBJ2-2; D ambiguous. Germline-derived CDR1 and CDR2 are GTSNPN and SVGIG (reference sequence). The CDR3 sequence is 12 residues long. Trimming removed 5 bases from V and 4 bases from J, with 8 bases in between.